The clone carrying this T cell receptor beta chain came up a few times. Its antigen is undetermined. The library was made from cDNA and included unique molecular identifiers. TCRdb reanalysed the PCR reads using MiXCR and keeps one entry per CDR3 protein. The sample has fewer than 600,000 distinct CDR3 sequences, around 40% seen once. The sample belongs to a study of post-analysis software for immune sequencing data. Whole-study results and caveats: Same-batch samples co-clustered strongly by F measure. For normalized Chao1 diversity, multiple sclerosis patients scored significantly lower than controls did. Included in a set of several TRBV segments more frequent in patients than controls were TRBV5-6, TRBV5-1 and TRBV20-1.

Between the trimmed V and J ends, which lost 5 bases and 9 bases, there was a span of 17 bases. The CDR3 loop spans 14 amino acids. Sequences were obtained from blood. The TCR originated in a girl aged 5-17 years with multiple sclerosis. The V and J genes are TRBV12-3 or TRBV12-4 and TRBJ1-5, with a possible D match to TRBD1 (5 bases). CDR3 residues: CASSRGTVLRPQHF. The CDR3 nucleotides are TGTGCCAGCAGTCGGGGGACTGTCCTAAGGCCCCAGCATTTT.